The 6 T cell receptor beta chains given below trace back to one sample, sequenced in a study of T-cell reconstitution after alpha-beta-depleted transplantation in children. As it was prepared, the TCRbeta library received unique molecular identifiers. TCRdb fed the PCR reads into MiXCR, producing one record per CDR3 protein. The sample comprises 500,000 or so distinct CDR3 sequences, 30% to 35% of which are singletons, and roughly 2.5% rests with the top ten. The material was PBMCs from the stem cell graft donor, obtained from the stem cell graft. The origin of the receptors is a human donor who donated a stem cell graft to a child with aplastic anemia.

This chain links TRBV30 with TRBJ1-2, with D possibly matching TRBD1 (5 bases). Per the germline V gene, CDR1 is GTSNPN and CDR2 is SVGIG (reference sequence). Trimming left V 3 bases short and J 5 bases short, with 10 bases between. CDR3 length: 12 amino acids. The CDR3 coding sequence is TGTGCCTGGAGGGGACTGGGGTATGGCTACACCTTC. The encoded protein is CAWRGLGYGYTF.

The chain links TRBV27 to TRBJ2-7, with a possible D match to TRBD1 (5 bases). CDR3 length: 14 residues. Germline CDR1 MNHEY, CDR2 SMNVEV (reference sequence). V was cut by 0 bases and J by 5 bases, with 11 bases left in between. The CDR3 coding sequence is TGTGCCAGCAGTTTATCGGCAGGGCTGCACGAGCAGTACTTC. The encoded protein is CASSLSAGLHEQYF.

The CDR3 bases are TGTGCCAGCAACAGACAGGGAGGGGAGCAGTACGTC. Its protein is CASNRQGGEQYV. This chain connects TRBV6-1 to TRBJ2-7; D is perhaps TRBD1 or TRBD2 (7 bases each). V lost 7 bases and J lost 7, with 14 bases in between. This CDR3 is built from 12 residues. CDR1 is MNHNS and CDR2 is SASEGT in the germline V gene.

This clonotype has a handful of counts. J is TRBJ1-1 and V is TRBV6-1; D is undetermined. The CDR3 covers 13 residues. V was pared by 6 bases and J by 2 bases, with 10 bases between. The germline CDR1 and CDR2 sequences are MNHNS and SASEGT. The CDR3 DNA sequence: TGTGCCAGCAGACAAAAGACTAACACTGAAGCTTTCTTT. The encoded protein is CASRQKTNTEAFF.

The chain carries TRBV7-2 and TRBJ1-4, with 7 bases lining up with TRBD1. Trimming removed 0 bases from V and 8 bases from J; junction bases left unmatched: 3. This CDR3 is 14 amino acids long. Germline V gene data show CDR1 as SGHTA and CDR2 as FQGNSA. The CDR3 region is CASSLAVRGEKLFF. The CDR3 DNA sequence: TGTGCCAGCAGCTTAGCAGTCAGGGGGGAAAAACTGTTTTTT.

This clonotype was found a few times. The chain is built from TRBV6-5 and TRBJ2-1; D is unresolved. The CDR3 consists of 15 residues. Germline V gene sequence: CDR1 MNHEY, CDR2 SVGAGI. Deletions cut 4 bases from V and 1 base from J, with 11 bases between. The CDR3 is CASSWIDLSYNEQFF. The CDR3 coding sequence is TGTGCCAGCAGTTGGATCGACTTATCCTACAATGAGCAGTTCTTC.